The 21 T cell receptor beta chains reported below all come from one sample, sequenced in a study of cytotoxic CD8 clonotypes in ibrutinib-treated CLL. Clones were sequenced by immunoSEQ multiplex PCR, and TCRdb holds only the in-frame ones, with some missing. The sample yields under 200,000 clones, about 84% seen once. Sequencing used PBMCs, obtained after 24 months of ibrutinib treatment. Receptor source: a human donor with chronic lymphocytic leukemia.

This sequence joins TRBV9 and TRBJ2-7; 8 bases align to TRBD2. The CDR3 spans 16 residues. Germline V gene sequence: CDR1 SGDLS, CDR2 YYNGEE. J was trimmed by 2 bases and V by 0 bases; bases with no gene match: 7. CDR3 protein: CASSVGALAVPYEQYF. The CDR3 nucleotides are TGTGCCAGCAGCGTAGGGGCACTAGCGGTTCCCTACGAGCAGTACTTC.

This rearrangement joins TRBV5-1 to TRBJ2-3; D may be TRBD1 or TRBD2 (5 bases each). Between the trimmed V and J ends, which lost 6 bases and 4 bases, there was a span of 15 bases. This CDR3 comprises 14 residues. The germline V gene has CDR1 SGHRS and CDR2 YFSETQ. As DNA, the CDR3 is TGCGCCAGCACTGACCTAACGGGACCAGATACGCAGTATTTT. Its translation: CASTDLTGPDTQYF. The variable domain in full, completed from reference TRBV5-1 and TRBJ2-3, reads KAGVTQTPRYLIKTRGQQVTLSCSPISGHRSVSWYQQTPGQGLQFLFEYFSETQRNKGNFPGRFSGRQFSNSRSEMNVSTLELGDSALYLCASTDLTGPDTQYFGPGTRLTVL.

The genes are TRBV5-6 and TRBJ2-7; D is possibly TRBD1 (6 bases). Germline-derived CDR1 and CDR2 are SGHDT and YYEEEE. The CDR3 is 17 amino acids. Deletions cut 2 bases from V and 2 bases from J, with 20 bases between. CDR3 bases: TGTGCCAGCAGCTTCTGGGTAGGGGGAGCGGCCCCCTACGAGCAGTACTTC. Translation: CASSFWVGGAAPYEQYF.

V and J are TRBV6-5 and TRBJ2-7; D is tentatively TRBD1 or TRBD2 (6 bases each). CDR3 length equals 11 residues. The germline CDR1 and CDR2 sequences are MNHEY and SVGAGI. Trimming shortened V by 10 bases and J by 7 bases, and 14 bases separated the two germline ends. CDR3: CATAEGGEQYF. CDR3 DNA: TGTGCCACTGCAGAGGGGGGAGAGCAGTACTTC.

The gene calls are TRBV11-2 and TRBJ2-7; 7 bases are a match to TRBD1. The ends lost 5 bases at V and 3 bases at J; junction bases unmatched: 7. The CDR3 has 14 residues. Germline V gene sequence: CDR1 SGHAT, CDR2 FQNNGV. CDR3: CASSLTGIFYEQYF. CDR3 bases: TGTGCCAGCAGCCTGACAGGGATCTTCTACGAGCAGTACTTC.

This clone has only a few counts. This chain links TRBV19 with TRBJ1-5, with 8 bases lining up with TRBD1. With V trimmed by 8 bases and J by 4 bases, 4 bases remained unmatched. The CDR3 totals 13 residues. Germline lookup yields CDR1 LNHDA and CDR2 SQIVND (reference sequence). The CDR3 region has the DNA TGTGCCAGTGACAGGGGAAGGAATCAGCCCCAGCATTTT. This sequence encodes CASDRGRNQPQHF.

This chain connects TRBV7-2 to TRBJ2-2; D gene ambiguous. Deletions cut 4 bases from V and 3 bases from J, with 12 bases between. The CDR3 covers 15 residues. In germline, CDR1 is SGHTA, CDR2 FQGNSA. The CDR3 protein is CASSSRPTDTGELFF. CDR3 nucleotides: TGTGCCAGCAGCTCAAGACCAACAGACACCGGGGAGCTGTTTTTT.

The CDR3 bases are TGTGCCTCCGTGGGCGGGAGGTTCGTTAGCACAGATACGCAGTATTTT. Encoded protein: CASVGGRFVSTDTQYF. The chain recombines TRBV28 with TRBJ2-3, with 8 nucleotides matching TRBD2. Trimming removed 11 bases from V and 0 bases from J; junction bases left unmatched: 13. This CDR3 region has 16 residues. CDR1 is MDHEN, CDR2 SYDVKM, per germline.

This chain joins TRBV5-4 and TRBJ1-2; no reliable D call. Per germline, CDR1 SGHNT and CDR2 YYREEE (reference sequence). The CDR3 is 14 amino acids. The germline V and J ends were trimmed by 2 bases and 4 bases, with 12 bases remaining between them. The CDR3 reads CASSFEPPFYGYTF. The CDR3 nucleotides read TGTGCCAGCAGCTTTGAGCCTCCCTTCTATGGCTACACCTTC.

The chain is built from TRBV19 and TRBJ2-7, with D perhaps TRBD1 (5 bases). The V end was cut by 5 bases, the J end by 5 bases, with 16 bases between. This CDR3 is 14 amino acids long. In germline, CDR1 is LNHDA, CDR2 SQIVND (reference sequence). For the CDR3, the DNA is TGTGCCAGTAGTCGAAGGGGTATGGGGAACGAGCAGTACTTC. As protein: CASSRRGMGNEQYF.

This chain joins TRBV4-1 and TRBJ1-2, with D maybe TRBD1 (5 bases). CDR1 and CDR2 from the germline V gene are MGHRA and YSYEKL. This CDR3 has 13 amino acids. The V gene lost 2 bases and the J gene lost 4 bases, with 8 bases spanning the gap. The CDR3 DNA follows: TGCGCCAGCAGCCAACAGGGTTTCTATGGCTACACCTTC. It specifies CASSQQGFYGYTF.

V is TRBV18 and J is TRBJ2-1; D gene unclear. CDR3 length: 13 residues. Per the germline V gene, CDR1 is KGHSH and CDR2 is LQKENI. Between the trimmed V and J ends, which lost 5 bases and 4 bases, there was a span of 9 bases. This chain's CDR3 is CASSTLGYNEQFF. CDR3 nucleotide sequence: TGTGCCAGCTCAACCCTGGGGTACAATGAGCAGTTCTTC. The full variable domain, rest sourced from reference TRBV18 and TRBJ2-1, is NAGVMQNPRHLVRRRGQEARLRCSPMKGHSHVYWYRQLPEEGLKFMVYLQKENIIDESGMPKERFSAEFPKEGPSILRIQQVVRGDSAAYFCASSTLGYNEQFFGPGTRLTVL.

The V gene is TRBV6-5, the J gene TRBJ1-3; the D is unclear. The germline V gene encodes CDR1 MNHEY and CDR2 SVGAGI. V shed 8 bases and J shed 4 bases, with 12 bases lying between them. The CDR3 length is 13 residues. CDR3 residues: CASLAAPGNTIYF. The CDR3 DNA follows: TGTGCCAGCCTTGCGGCGCCCGGAAACACCATATATTTT.

The rearrangement links TRBV7-9 to TRBJ2-1; the match to TRBD2 covers 9 bases. The CDR3 is made up of 16 amino acids. Germline-derived CDR1 and CDR2 are SEHNR and FQNEAQ (reference sequence). With V trimmed by 5 bases and J by 10 bases, 15 bases remained unmatched. In DNA form, the CDR3 reads TGTGCCAGCAGCGGTAAAAGGAGCGGGGGGAACGTGGAGCAGTTCTTC. Translated, it gives CASSGKRSGGNVEQFF.

This chain connects TRBV7-2 to TRBJ2-6, with D perhaps TRBD1 (6 bases). The germline CDR1 and CDR2 sequences are SGHTA and FQGNSA. V was cut by 2 bases and J by 3 bases, with 17 bases left in between. The CDR3 has 18 amino acids. In DNA, the CDR3 is TGTGCCAGCAGCTTATCCACGGGACAACTTCATGGGGCCAACGTCCTGACTTTC. It is translated as CASSLSTGQLHGANVLTF.

The chain links TRBV2 to TRBJ1-5; 12 nucleotides line up with TRBD1. The J segment lost 2 bases and the V segment lost 5 bases, leaving 10 bases of the junction unmatched. Germline values: CDR1 SNHLY, CDR2 FYNNEI. This CDR3 comprises 18 residues. CDR3 coding DNA: TGTGCCAGCAGTTCTGGGACAGGGGGCCTCAATCGCAATCAGCCCCAGCATTTT. It yields the protein CASSSGTGGLNRNQPQHF.

This clone was recorded only once. V is TRBV30 and J is TRBJ2-2; D not certain. Germline values: CDR1 GTSNPN, CDR2 SVGIG (reference sequence). This CDR3 has 15 residues. The V and J ends lost 2 bases and 1 base respectively, with 11 bases between them. The CDR3 loop reads CAWSLPGRNTGELFF. DNA of the CDR3: TGTGCCTGGAGTCTCCCAGGACGGAACACCGGGGAGCTGTTTTTT. The whole variable domain, remainder taken from reference TRBV30 and TRBJ2-2, is SQTIHQWPATLVQPVGSPLSLECTVEGTSNPNLYWYRQAAGRGLQLLFYSVGIGQISSEVPQNLSASRPQDRQFILSSKKLLLSDSGFYLCAWSLPGRNTGELFFGEGSRLTVL.

This chain connects TRBV7-9 to TRBJ2-7; D possibly matches TRBD1 or TRBD2 (6 bases each). The germline V and J ends were trimmed by 5 bases and 5 bases, with 16 bases remaining between them. The V gene's germline CDR1 is SEHNR and CDR2 FQNEAQ (reference sequence). The CDR3 spans 14 residues. The DNA for the CDR3 is TGTGCCAGCAGCCCTGAGGGGGGCGTCAACGAGCAGTACTTC. Translation gives CASSPEGGVNEQYF.

Comments on this clone: Compared with germline, one end of the junction differs, possibly owing to a read error. The V gene is TRBV11-2, the J gene TRBJ1-2, with D hard to call. The length of the CDR3 is 15 residues. Germline CDR1 and CDR2: SGHAT and FQNNGV. The CDR3 loop is CASSLTMWPEYGCTF. The CDR3 DNA is TGTGCCAGCAGCTTAACGATGTGGCCCGAATATGGCTGCACCTTC.

The chain carries TRBV6-5 and TRBJ2-2; TRBD2 might be the D (5 bases). Trimming removed 1 base from V and 0 bases from J, with 6 bases in between. Germline CDR1 reads MNHEY; CDR2 reads SVGAGI. The CDR3 covers 15 residues. The CDR3 protein is CASSYYGANTGELFF. The DNA of the CDR3 is TGTGCCAGCAGTTACTACGGGGCGAACACCGGGGAGCTGTTTTTT.

The J gene is TRBJ2-3, the V gene TRBV11-3; D ambiguous. The CDR3 contains 15 residues. Germline V gene data show CDR1 as SGHNT and CDR2 as YENEEA. Trimming stripped 4 bases from V and 0 bases from J, with 11 bases between. CDR3 residues: CASSSGGGSTDTQYF. The DNA of the CDR3 is TGTGCCAGCAGCTCGGGCGGCGGAAGCACAGATACGCAGTATTTT. The whole variable domain, filled in from reference TRBV11-3 and TRBJ2-3, reads EAGVVQSPRYKIIEKKQPVAFWCNPISGHNTLYWYLQNLGQGPELLIRYENEEAVDDSQLPKDRFSAERLKGVDSTLKIQPAELGDSAVYLCASSSGGGSTDTQYFGPGTRLTVL.